Below, 2 T cell receptor beta chains from the same sample are listed, as sequenced in a study of T cell responses to AZD1222 COVID-19 vaccine (dated by TCRdb to the early 2020s). The time point label here, explained by the study, means: baseline before first vaccination. In the paper's terms, the treatment or condition label means: meningococcal conjugate vaccine given as trial control. The library came from the immunoSEQ multiplex PCR assay. TCRdb's version of the immuneACCESS table is confined to in-frame rearrangements and falls short of the full clone set. An unresolved V gene accounts for under half of the shortfall where checked; the remainder is of unknown origin. Within this sample are roughly 93,000 clones, with around 92% of them counted one time only. The top ten hold less than 3.5% of the sample. This specimen consisted of peripheral blood, obtained on day 0 of MenACWY control vaccination. The receptors were gathered from an adult in good health.

This chain links TRBV15 with TRBJ2-7, with 14 bases lining up with TRBD2. The CDR3 extends over 16 amino acids. Germline V CDR1 and CDR2: LNHNV, YYDKDF (reference sequence). V shed 3 bases, J shed 7 bases, and the junction held 8 bases outside the gene matches. DNA of the CDR3: TGTGCCACCAGCAGTCCCGGACTAGCGGGGGGCCGGGAGCAGTACTTC. This codes for CATSSPGLAGGREQYF.

The rearrangement links TRBV7-2 to TRBJ2-3; a weak D match, TRBD1 (5 bases). Trimming took off 8 bases at V and 0 bases at J, with 12 bases between the two ends. Germline V CDR1 and CDR2: SGHTA, FQGNSA. The CDR3 covers 14 residues. CDR3 protein: CASGVSGSTDTQYF. In DNA form, the CDR3 reads TGTGCCAGCGGCGTGTCAGGGAGCACAGATACGCAGTATTTT.